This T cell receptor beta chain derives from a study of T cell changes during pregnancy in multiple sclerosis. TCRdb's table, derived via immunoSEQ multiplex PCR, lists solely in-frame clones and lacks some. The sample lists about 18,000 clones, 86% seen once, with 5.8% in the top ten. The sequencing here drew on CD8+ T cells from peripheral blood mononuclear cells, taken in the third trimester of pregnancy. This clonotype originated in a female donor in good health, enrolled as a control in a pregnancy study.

The CDR3 bases are TGTGCCAGCAGTCCCTGGACAGATAGCAATCAGCCCCAGCATTTT. Its translation: CASSPWTDSNQPQHF. The rearrangement links TRBV27 to TRBJ1-5; D perhaps matches TRBD1 (6 bases). The CDR3 sequence is 15 residues long. The germline V gene encodes CDR1 MNHEY and CDR2 SMNVEV (reference sequence). V was trimmed by 5 bases and J by 0 bases, leaving 11 bases between them.